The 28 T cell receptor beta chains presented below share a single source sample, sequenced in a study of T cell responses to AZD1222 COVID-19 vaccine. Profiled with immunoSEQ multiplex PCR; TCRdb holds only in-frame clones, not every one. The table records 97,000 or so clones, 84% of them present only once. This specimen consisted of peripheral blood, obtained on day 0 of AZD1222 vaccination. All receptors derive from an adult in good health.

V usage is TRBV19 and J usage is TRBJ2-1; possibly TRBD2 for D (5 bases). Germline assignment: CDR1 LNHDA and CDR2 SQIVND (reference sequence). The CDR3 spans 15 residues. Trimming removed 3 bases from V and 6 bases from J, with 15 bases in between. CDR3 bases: TGTGCCAGTAGTATTGTGGGAGTGAGTTCCAATGAGCAGTTCTTC. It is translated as CASSIVGVSSNEQFF.

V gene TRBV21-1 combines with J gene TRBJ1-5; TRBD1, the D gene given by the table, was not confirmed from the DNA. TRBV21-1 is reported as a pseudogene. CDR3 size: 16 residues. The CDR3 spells CASSKERTGIPQPQHF. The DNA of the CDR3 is TGTGCCAGCAGCAAAGAGAGGACAGGGATCCCTCAGCCCCAGCATTTT.

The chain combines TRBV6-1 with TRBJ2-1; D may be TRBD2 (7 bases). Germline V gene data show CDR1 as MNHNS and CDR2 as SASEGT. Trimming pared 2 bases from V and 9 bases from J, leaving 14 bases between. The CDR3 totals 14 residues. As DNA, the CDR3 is TGTGCCAGCAGTGAACTGTCGGGGGGCACTGAGCAGTTCTTC. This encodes CASSELSGGTEQFF.

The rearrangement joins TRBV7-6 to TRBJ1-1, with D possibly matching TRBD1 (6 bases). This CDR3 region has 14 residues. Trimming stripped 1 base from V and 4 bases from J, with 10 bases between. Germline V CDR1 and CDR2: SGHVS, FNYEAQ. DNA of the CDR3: TGTGCCAGCAGCTTAGTGGGGGGGCCCACTGAAGCTTTCTTT. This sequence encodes CASSLVGGPTEAFF.

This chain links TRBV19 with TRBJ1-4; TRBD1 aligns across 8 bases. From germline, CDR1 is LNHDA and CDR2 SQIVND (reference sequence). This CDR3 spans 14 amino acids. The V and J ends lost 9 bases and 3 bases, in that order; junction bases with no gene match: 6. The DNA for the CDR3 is TGTGCCAGCAGCCAGGGGGCGTCTAATGAAAAACTGTTTTTT. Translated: CASSQGASNEKLFF.

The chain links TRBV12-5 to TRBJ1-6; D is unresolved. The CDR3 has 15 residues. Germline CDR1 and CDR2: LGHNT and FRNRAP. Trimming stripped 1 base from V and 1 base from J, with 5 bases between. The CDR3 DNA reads TGTGCTAGTGGTTTGGGGGTTTCCTATAATTCACCCCTCCACTTT. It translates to CASGLGVSYNSPLHF. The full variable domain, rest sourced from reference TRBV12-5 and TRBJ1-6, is DARVTQTPRHKVTEMGQEVTMRCQPILGHNTVFWYRQTMMQGLELLAYFRNRAPLDDSGMPKDRFSAEMPDATLATLKIQPSEPRDSAVYFCASGLGVSYNSPLHFGNGTRLTVT.

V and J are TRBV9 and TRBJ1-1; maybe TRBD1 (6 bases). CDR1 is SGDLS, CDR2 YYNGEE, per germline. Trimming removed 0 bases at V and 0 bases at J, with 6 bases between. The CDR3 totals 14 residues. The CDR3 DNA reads TGTGCCAGCAGCGTAGCAGGGGTGAACACTGAAGCTTTCTTT. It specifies CASSVAGVNTEAFF.

In DNA, the CDR3 is TGTGCCAGCAGCCCCGGGCGGGACAGGGTCTCGGGACTGAACACTGAAGCTTTCTTT. It specifies CASSPGRDRVSGLNTEAFF. The gene calls are TRBV7-9 and TRBJ1-1; TRBD1 matches 9 bases. The V gene end was trimmed by 5 bases and the J gene end by 0 bases; junction bases not matched to a gene: 16. The CDR3 length is 19 residues. Germline V gives CDR1 SEHNR, CDR2 FQNEAQ (reference sequence).

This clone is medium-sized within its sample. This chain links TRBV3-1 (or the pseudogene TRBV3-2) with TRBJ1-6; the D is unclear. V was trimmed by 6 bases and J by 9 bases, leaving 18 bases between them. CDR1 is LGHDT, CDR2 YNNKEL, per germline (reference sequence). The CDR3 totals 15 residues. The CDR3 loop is CASSRDEGTVSPLHF. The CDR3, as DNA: TGTGCCAGCAGTCGCGATGAAGGTACGGTTTCACCCCTCCACTTT.

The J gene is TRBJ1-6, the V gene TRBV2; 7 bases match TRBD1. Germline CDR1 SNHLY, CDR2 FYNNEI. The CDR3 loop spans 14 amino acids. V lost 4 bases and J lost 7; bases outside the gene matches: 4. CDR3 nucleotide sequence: TGTGCCAGCAGTGGAGGGACAGAAAATTCACCCCTCCACTTT. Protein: CASSGGTENSPLHF.

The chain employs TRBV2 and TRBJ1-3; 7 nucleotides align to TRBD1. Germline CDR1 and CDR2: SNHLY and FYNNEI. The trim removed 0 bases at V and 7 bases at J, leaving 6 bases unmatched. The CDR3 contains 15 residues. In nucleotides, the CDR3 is TGTGCCAGCAGTGAAGCGCGGCAGGGGGGTAACACCATATATTTT. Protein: CASSEARQGGNTIYF.

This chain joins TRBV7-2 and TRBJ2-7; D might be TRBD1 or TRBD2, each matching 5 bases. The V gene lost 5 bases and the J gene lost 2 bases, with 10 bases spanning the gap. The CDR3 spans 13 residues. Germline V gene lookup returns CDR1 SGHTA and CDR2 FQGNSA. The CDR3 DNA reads TGTGCCAGCAGCCTGGGACGGACCTACGAGCAGTACTTC. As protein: CASSLGRTYEQYF.

CDR3 nucleotides: TGTGCCAGCAGCCCAGGAGGGGAGGCCTCCTACAATGAGCAGTTCTTC. Protein sequence: CASSPGGEASYNEQFF. The V and J genes are TRBV28 and TRBJ2-1, with a weak D call TRBD2 (6 bases). Per the germline V gene, CDR1 is MDHEN and CDR2 is SYDVKM. V lost 6 bases to trimming and J lost 0 bases, with 15 bases between them. This CDR3 has 16 residues.

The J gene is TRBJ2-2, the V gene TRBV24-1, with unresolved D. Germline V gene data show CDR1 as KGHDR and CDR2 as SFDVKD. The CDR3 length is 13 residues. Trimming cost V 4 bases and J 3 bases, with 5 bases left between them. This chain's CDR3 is CATSEWDTGELFF. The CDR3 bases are TGTGCCACCAGTGAGTGGGACACCGGGGAGCTGTTTTTT.

The CDR3 reads CASGQGIALHF. In nucleotides, the CDR3 is TGTGCCAGCGGGCAGGGTATAGCCCTCCACTTT. The V call is TRBV3-1 (or the pseudogene TRBV3-2), the J call TRBJ1-6; D may be TRBD1 (5 bases). In germline, CDR1 is LGHDT, CDR2 YNNKEL (reference sequence). Trimming removed 8 bases at V and 14 bases at J, with 13 bases between. The CDR3 covers 11 residues.

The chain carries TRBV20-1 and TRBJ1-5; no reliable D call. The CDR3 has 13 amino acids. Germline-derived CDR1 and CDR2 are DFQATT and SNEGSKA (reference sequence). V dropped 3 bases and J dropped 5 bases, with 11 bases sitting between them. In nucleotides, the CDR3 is TGCAGTGCTAGTTTAGGAACGGATCAGCCCCAGCATTTT. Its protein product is CSASLGTDQPQHF.

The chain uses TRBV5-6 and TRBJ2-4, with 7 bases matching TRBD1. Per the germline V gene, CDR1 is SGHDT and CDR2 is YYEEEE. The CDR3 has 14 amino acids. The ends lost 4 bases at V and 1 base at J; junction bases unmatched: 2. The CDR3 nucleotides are TGTGCCAGCAGCACGACAGGGGCCAAAAACATTCAGTACTTC. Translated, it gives CASSTTGAKNIQYF.

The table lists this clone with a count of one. CDR3 sequence reads: CASSWGTGGAETQYF. In nucleotides, the CDR3 is TGTGCCAGCAGCTGGGGGACAGGGGGTGCGGAGACCCAGTACTTC. The chain joins TRBV5-4 to TRBJ2-5; 11 nucleotides match TRBD1. Germline V CDR1 and CDR2: SGHNT, YYREEE (reference sequence). This CDR3 spans 15 amino acids. The J segment lost 5 bases and the V segment lost 3 bases, leaving 6 bases of the junction unmatched.

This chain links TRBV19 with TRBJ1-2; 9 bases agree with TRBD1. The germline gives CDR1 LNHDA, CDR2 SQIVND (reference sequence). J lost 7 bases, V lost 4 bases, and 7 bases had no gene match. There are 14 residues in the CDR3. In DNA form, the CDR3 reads TGTGCCAGTAGTACGGGACAGGGTCGTATTGGCTACACCTTC. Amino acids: CASSTGQGRIGYTF.

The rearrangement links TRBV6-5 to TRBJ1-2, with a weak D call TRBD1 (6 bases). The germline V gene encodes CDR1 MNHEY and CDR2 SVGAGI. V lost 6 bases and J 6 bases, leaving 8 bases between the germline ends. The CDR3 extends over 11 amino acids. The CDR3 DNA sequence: TGTGCCAGCAGGGGGGCTCATGGCTACACCTTC. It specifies CASRGAHGYTF.

This CDR3 reads CASSSGQYGYTF. The CDR3 region has the DNA TGTGCCAGCAGCTCAGGACAGTATGGCTACACCTTC. The chain is built from TRBV11-3 and TRBJ1-2, with D tentatively TRBD1 (6 bases). Germline V gene lookup returns CDR1 SGHNT and CDR2 YENEEA. CDR3 length: 12 residues. Deletions cut 4 bases from V and 5 bases from J, with 8 bases between.

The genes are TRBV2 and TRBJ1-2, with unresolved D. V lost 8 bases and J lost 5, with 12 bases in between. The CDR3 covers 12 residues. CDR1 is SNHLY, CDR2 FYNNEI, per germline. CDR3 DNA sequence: TGTGCCAGCTCAGACGGACCGTATGGCTACACCTTC. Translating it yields CASSDGPYGYTF.

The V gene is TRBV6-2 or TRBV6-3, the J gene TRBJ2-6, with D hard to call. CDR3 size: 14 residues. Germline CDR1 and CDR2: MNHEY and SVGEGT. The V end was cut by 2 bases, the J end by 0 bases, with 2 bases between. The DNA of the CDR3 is TGTGCCAGCAGTTACGGCTCTGGGGCCAACGTCCTGACTTTC. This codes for CASSYGSGANVLTF.

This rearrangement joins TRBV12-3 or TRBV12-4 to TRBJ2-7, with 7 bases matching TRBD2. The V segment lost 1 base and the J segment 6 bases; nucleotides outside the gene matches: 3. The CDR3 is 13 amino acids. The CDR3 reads CASSLGGRGEQYV. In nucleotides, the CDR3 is TGTGCCAGCAGTTTAGGGGGGAGGGGCGAGCAGTACGTC.

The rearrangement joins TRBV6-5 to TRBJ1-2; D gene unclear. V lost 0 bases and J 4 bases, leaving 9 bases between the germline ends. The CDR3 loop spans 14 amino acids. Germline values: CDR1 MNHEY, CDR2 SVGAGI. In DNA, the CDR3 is TGTGCCAGCAGTTACTCTAGAGGTCGCTATGGCTACACCTTC. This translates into CASSYSRGRYGYTF.

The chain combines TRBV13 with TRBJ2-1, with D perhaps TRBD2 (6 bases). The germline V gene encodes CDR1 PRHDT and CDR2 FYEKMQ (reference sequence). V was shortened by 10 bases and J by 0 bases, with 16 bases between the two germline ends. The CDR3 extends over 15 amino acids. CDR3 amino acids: CATPYGTRSYNEQFF. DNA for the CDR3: TGTGCCACCCCGTACGGGACTCGCTCCTACAATGAGCAGTTCTTC.

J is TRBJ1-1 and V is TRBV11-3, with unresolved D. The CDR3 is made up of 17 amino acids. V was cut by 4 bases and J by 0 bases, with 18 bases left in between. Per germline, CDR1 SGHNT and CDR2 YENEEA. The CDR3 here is CASSSSGGKGMNTEAFF. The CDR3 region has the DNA TGTGCCAGCAGCTCTTCGGGAGGAAAAGGGATGAACACTGAAGCTTTCTTT.

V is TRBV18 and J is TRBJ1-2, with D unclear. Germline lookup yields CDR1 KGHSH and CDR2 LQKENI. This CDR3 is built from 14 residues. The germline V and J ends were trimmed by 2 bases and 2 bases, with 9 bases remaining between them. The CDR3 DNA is TGTGCCAGCTCACCAGCGCGGGCAAACTATGGCTACACCTTC. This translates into CASSPARANYGYTF.